Listed below are T cell receptor beta chains from one sample, sequenced in a study of cytomegalovirus exposure and HLA in healthy donors. This table comes from immunoSEQ multiplex PCR, and its TCRdb copy is limited to in-frame clones, with some not included. Recorded for this sample: about 200,000 clones. Input material: PBMCs. These receptors originate from a girl aged 2-9 years in good health and CMV-seropositive. The CDR3 runs from the conserved cysteine through the conserved F or W. D genes are given only for firm matches.

d_gene	j_gene	v_gene	CDR3nt	CDR3aa
NA	TRBJ2-7	TRBV14	TGTGCCAGCAGCCAAGTACAGGGATGGGTGCAGTACTTC	CASSQVQGWVQYF
TRBD2	TRBJ2-3	TRBV10-3	TGTGCCATCAGTGAGTTGGCTAGCGGGAGCACAGATACGCAGTATTTT	CAISELASGSTDTQYF
TRBD1	TRBJ1-2	TRBV7-6	TGTGCCAGCAGCCCCCTTACCCTTTCCGACAGGGTCGCTAACTATGGCTACACCTTC	CASSPLTLSDRVANYGYTF
TRBD1	TRBJ2-7	TRBV5-6	TGTGCCAGCAGCTTATGGGCAGGGGGCCCTCTCTACGAGCAGTACTTC	CASSLWAGGPLYEQYF
NA	TRBJ1-2	TRBV29-1	TGCAGCGTTACCGACAGGCTCACTGGCTACACCTTC	CSVTDRLTGYTF
NA	TRBJ2-4	TRBV19	TGTGCCAGTAGTATAAGCGCAGCAAAGAACATTCAGTACTTC	CASSISAAKNIQYF
TRBD2	TRBJ2-3	TRBV11-3	TGTGCCAGCAGCTTAGGTCGACTAGCGGGAGGGAGCACAGATACGCAGTATTTT	CASSLGRLAGGSTDTQYF
TRBD1	TRBJ2-5	TRBV18	TGTGCCAGCTCAGCCGGGACAGGGGCTGCCACAGGGGAGACCCAGTACTTC	CASSAGTGAATGETQYF
TRBD1	TRBJ1-2	TRBV29-1	TGCAGCGTTTTGGCAGGGGGAAGATATGGCTACACCTTC	CSVLAGGRYGYTF
TRBD1	TRBJ1-2	TRBV6-1	TGTGCCAAGGACAGGCCGGACTATGGCTACACCTTC	CAKDRPDYGYTF
TRBD2	TRBJ2-5	TRBV29-1	TGCAGCGTTGCGGGGACTAGCAGATTCTCGGAGCAGTACTTC	CSVAGTSRFSEQYF
NA	TRBJ1-1	TRBV27	TGTGCCAGCATTGGTCCGGTGGAGGGTTGGACTGAAGCTTTCTTT	CASIGPVEGWTEAFF
TRBD2	TRBJ2-7	TRBV19	TGTGCCAGTAGTGTCGTAGCGGGAGGGTCCTACGAGCAGTACTTC	CASSVVAGGSYEQYF
TRBD2	TRBJ2-1	TRBV7-9	TGTGCCAGCAGCTCTGAGTCGGGACTAGTCCTTGAGAATGAGCAGTTCTTC	CASSSESGLVLENEQFF
NA	TRBJ1-5	TRBV28	TGTGCCAGCAGTTTAAGTGGGGGCCTGAGCAATCAGCCCCAGCATTTT	CASSLSGGLSNQPQHF
TRBD2	TRBJ2-3	TRBV11-2	TGTGCCAGCAGCTTAGGGCTAGCGGGACCCGATACGCAGTATTTT	CASSLGLAGPDTQYF
NA	TRBJ2-7	TRBV20-1	TGCAGTGCTAGATCGGGGGAGCAGTACTTC	CSARSGEQYF
NA	TRBJ2-3	TRBV19	TGTGCCAGTAGTATCGGGGGTGGCGCAGATACGCAGTATTTT	CASSIGGGADTQYF
NA	TRBJ2-7	TRBV5-1	TGCGCCAGCAGCCCTGACCTGACTAGGATTTCTGACGAGCAGTACTTC	CASSPDLTRISDEQYF
NA	TRBJ2-1	TRBV6-1	TGTGCCAGCAGTGGCCTAACGGGGATCCTCCCTGAGCAGTTCTTC	CASSGLTGILPEQFF
TRBD1	TRBJ2-7	TRBV11-2	TGTGCCAGCAGCTTTGGTGACAGGGGCACCGAGCAGTACTTC	CASSFGDRGTEQYF
NA	TRBJ1-4	TRBV11-2	TGTGCCAGCAGCTGGGGGCAGGGAGGGGAAAAACTGTTTTTT	CASSWGQGGEKLFF
NA	TRBJ2-5	TRBV10-1	TGCGCCAGCGGTGACGGGACACCCCAAGAGACCCAGTACTTC	CASGDGTPQETQYF
NA	TRBJ1-1	TRBV7-8	TGTGCCAGCAGCTTCGGTGAGAGGACTGAAGCTTTCTTT	CASSFGERTEAFF
NA	TRBJ1-1	TRBV11-2	TGTGCCAGCAGCTTAATTGCGGGGGCCACTGAAGCTTTCTTT	CASSLIAGATEAFF
TRBD1	TRBJ1-5	TRBV28	TGTGCCAGCAGTCGGGACAGGGAGATTGTTCAGCCCCAGCATTTT	CASSRDREIVQPQHF
TRBD2	TRBJ2-5	TRBV10-3	TGTGCCATCAGTGACTCCCGGACTAGCGGCCAAGAGACCCAGTACTTC	CAISDSRTSGQETQYF
TRBD1	TRBJ2-3	TRBV28	TGTGCCAGCAGTTGGGCCCCCACAGGGGGCGCGTCAGATACGCAGTATTTT	CASSWAPTGGASDTQYF
TRBD2	TRBJ2-2	TRBV7-3	TGTGCCAGCAGCCCACTTGGGCTAGCGGGAGGTGTAACCGGGGAGCTGTTTTTT	CASSPLGLAGGVTGELFF
TRBD2	TRBJ2-1	TRBV6-1	TGTGCCAGCAGTCTTGGACTAGCGGGAGGGCAGTTCTTC	CASSLGLAGGQFF
TRBD2	TRBJ2-7	TRBV6-5	TGTGCCAGCAGTTACTCGGCTAGCGGGGCCTACGAGCAGTACTTC	CASSYSASGAYEQYF
TRBD1	TRBJ2-1	TRBV7-3	TGTGCCAGCAGCTTACCGGGGACAGGGACCAATGAGCAGTTCTTC	CASSLPGTGTNEQFF
TRBD1	TRBJ1-5	TRBV2	TGTGCCAGCATTACCGGGACAGGGGTGCAGCCCCAGCATTTT	CASITGTGVQPQHF
NA	TRBJ2-3	TRBV14	TGTGCCAGCAGCCAAGAGGGCCGCACAGATACGCAGTATTTT	CASSQEGRTDTQYF
TRBD2	TRBJ2-3	TRBV5-4	TGTGCCAGCAGCTTCGGACTAGCGGGAGCAGATACGCAGTATTTT	CASSFGLAGADTQYF
TRBD2	TRBJ2-1	TRBV2	TGTGCCAGCAGTGCCCAACTAGCGGGGGTAAATGAGCAGTTCTTC	CASSAQLAGVNEQFF
TRBD1	TRBJ1-1	TRBV19	TGTGCCACCGCGGACAGGGCCCTAATGAACACTGAAGCTTTCTTT	CATADRALMNTEAFF
TRBD1	TRBJ1-1	TRBV7-2	TGTGCCAGCAGCTCCGGACAGGGGAGCTTGAACACTGAAGCTTTCTTT	CASSSGQGSLNTEAFF
TRBD2	TRBJ2-1	TRBV19	TGTGCCAGTAGTATCTGGACTAGCGGGCCGGGCTACAATGAGCAGTTCTTC	CASSIWTSGPGYNEQFF
NA	TRBJ2-5	TRBV6-1	TGTGCCACCAGGGGGGGAGGGCCATGGACCCAGTACTTC	CATRGGGPWTQYF
TRBD2	TRBJ2-5	TRBV7-9	TGTGCCAGCAGCCTCAGACCGGGACTAGCGGGGTTTCAAGAGACCCAGTACTTC	CASSLRPGLAGFQETQYF
TRBD1	TRBJ2-2	TRBV29-1	TGCAGCGTTGAACGGGGACAGGGGGTCTCCGGGGAGCTGTTTTTT	CSVERGQGVSGELFF
NA	TRBJ2-1	TRBV5-1	TGCGCCAGCAGCCTCCTAACTAGCCGAACCTACAATGAGCAGTTCTTC	CASSLLTSRTYNEQFF
TRBD2	TRBJ2-3	TRBV9	TGTGCCAGCACCCTGGGGCTAGCGGCCCGGAATACGCAGTATTTT	CASTLGLAARNTQYF
NA	TRBJ2-7	TRBV6-1	TGTGCCAGCGGTGAAGTTCAGCGTAACCCCTACGAGCAGTACTTC	CASGEVQRNPYEQYF
NA	TRBJ1-6	TRBV7-2	TGTGCCAGCAGCTTATGGGGGGAGGGAAGTTCACCCCTCCACTTT	CASSLWGEGSSPLHF